Listed below are T cell receptor beta chains from one sample, sequenced in a study of human T cells and chemical hapten exposure. TCRdb ran MiXCR on the RACE reads and lists one entry per CDR3 protein. The sample carries about 120,000 distinct CDR3 sequences, roughly 12% recorded once. Sequencing was performed on whole blood, taken in connection with sensitization to the hapten diphenylcyclopropenone (DPC). These receptors originate from a woman in her 50s with alopecia areata. Some clones in this sample may be carry-over from other donors' samples. Each CDR3 is given with its conserved first and last residue. D genes are given only for firm matches. Where a row states a size, it is once, few, many or the class of an expanded clone; other rows omit it.

j_call clone_size d_call v_call cdr3_nt cdr3_aa
TRBJ1-5 many NA TRBV5-8 TGTGCCAGCAGCTTGTTCCGTAGCAATCAGCCCCAGCATTTT CASSLFRSNQPQHF
TRBJ2-3 NA TRBD2 TRBV12-3/TRBV12-4 TGTGCCAGCAGTTTCCGAGCGGGGGCTCTCACAGATACGCAGTATTTT CASSFRAGALTDTQYF
TRBJ2-7 NA TRBD2 TRBV20-1 TGCAGTGCTAGAGACTTTGCGGGGGGGCAGGGCGAGCAGTACTTC CSARDFAGGQGEQYF
TRBJ1-1 NA TRBD1 TRBV6-1 TGTGCCAGCAGAGGACAGGGGTACACTGAAGCTTTCTTT CASRGQGYTEAFF
TRBJ2-7 NA TRBD2 TRBV15 TGTGCCACCAGCAGAGGGAAGGGCGGGAGCTCCGAGCAGTACTTC CATSRGKGGSSEQYF
TRBJ1-2 many NA TRBV28 TGTGCCAGCAGCCCCATTGCACGCTATGGCTACACCTTC CASSPIARYGYTF
TRBJ2-7 once TRBD2 TRBV20-1 TGCAGTGGATCCGGGACTAGCGGATCCTACGAGCAGTACTTC CSGSGTSGSYEQYF
TRBJ1-1 many TRBD1 TRBV18 TGTGCCAGCTCACCACCGACAGGGGACCTGAACACTGAAGCTTTCTTT CASSPPTGDLNTEAFF
TRBJ1-2 few TRBD1 TRBV28 TGTGCCAGCGGTCAGGGGGCGCGTGATGGCTACACCTTC CASGQGARDGYTF
TRBJ1-6 NA TRBD1 TRBV6-5 TGTGCCAGCAGGCGTACAGGGGAGGGTAATTCACCCCTCCACTTT CASRRTGEGNSPLHF
TRBJ2-7 NA NA TRBV12-3/TRBV12-4 TGTGCCAGCAGGACCACAGGGTTCGAGCAGTACTTC CASRTTGFEQYF
TRBJ1-1 many NA TRBV4-3 TGCGCCAGCAGCCTCAGGGGCGGGGGTGAAGCTTTCTTT CASSLRGGGEAFF
TRBJ1-2 NA NA TRBV6-5 TGTGCCAGCAGTTACGAAGGGAACTTAAACTATGGCTACACCTTC CASSYEGNLNYGYTF
TRBJ2-3 few TRBD1 TRBV4-2 TGTGCCAGCAGCCCCCGGACAGGGGGGTCAGTAGATACGCAGTATTTT CASSPRTGGSVDTQYF
TRBJ2-7 few TRBD1 TRBV6-6 TGTGCCAGCAGTTACCGCCGGGACAGTTACGAGCAGTACTTC CASSYRRDSYEQYF
TRBJ2-4 few TRBD1 TRBV4-2 TGTGCCAGCAGCCAAGAGGGACAGGCCCAAAACATTCAGTACTTC CASSQEGQAQNIQYF
TRBJ1-5 NA NA TRBV12-3/TRBV12-4 TGTGCCAGCACCCGGACTTCGGGGCAGCAGAATCAGCCCCAGCATTTT CASTRTSGQQNQPQHF
TRBJ2-7 many NA TRBV2 TGTGCCAGCAGTCTGGGCCCCCCCGCGGAGTACTTC CASSLGPPAEYF
TRBJ2-7 many TRBD2 TRBV10-3 TGTGCCATCAGAGGGACTAGCGGGACCTACGAGCAGTACTTC CAIRGTSGTYEQYF
TRBJ2-1 many NA TRBV29-1 TGCAGCGTTGATGACGGGAGTGCGCAGTTCTTC CSVDDGSAQFF
TRBJ2-3 NA NA TRBV6-4 TGTGCCAGCAGTGTGGGGGGGCGAGACGCAGATACGCAGTATTTT CASSVGGRDADTQYF
TRBJ2-5 NA NA TRBV6-5 TGTGCCACCCTTTATCCGGGACTGGGGTCACAAGAGACCCAGTACTTC CATLYPGLGSQETQYF
TRBJ2-7 many TRBD1 TRBV5-1 TGCGCCAGCAGCACTGGACAGGCAAACTACGAGCAGTACTTC CASSTGQANYEQYF